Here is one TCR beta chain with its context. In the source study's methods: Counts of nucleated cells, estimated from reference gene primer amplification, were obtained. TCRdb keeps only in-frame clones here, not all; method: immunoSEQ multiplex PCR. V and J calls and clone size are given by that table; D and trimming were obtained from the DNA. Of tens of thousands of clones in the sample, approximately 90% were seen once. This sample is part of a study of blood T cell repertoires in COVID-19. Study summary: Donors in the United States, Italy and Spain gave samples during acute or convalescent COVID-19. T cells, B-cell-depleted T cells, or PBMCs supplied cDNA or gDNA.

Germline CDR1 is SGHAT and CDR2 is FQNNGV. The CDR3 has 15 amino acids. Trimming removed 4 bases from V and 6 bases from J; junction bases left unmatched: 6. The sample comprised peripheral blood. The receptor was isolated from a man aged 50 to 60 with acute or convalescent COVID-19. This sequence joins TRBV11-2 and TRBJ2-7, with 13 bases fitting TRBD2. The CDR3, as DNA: TGTGCCAGCAGCTCCACTAGCGGGGGGGCTGGCGAGCAGTACTTC. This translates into CASSSTSGGAGEQYF. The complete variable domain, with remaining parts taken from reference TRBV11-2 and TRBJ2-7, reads EAGVAQSPRYKIIEKRQSVAFWCNPISGHATLYWYQQILGQGPKLLIQFQNNGVVDDSQLPKDRFSAERLKGVDSTLKIQPAKLEDSAVYLCASSSTSGGAGEQYFGPGTRLTVT.